These 10 T cell receptor beta chains were all obtained from the same sample, sequenced in a study of blood T cell repertoires in COVID-19 (dated by TCRdb to 2020 to 2021). Library construction relied on the immunoSEQ multiplex PCR assay. In its TCRdb copy, this immuneACCESS table keeps in-frame sequences only and misses some clones. Where compared with another copy, unresolved V genes explain less than half of these, and the others have no known cause. Present in this sample are approximately 260,000 clones, less than 85% of which were seen just once. Of the sample, 4% to 6% falls within the top ten clones. Sequencing input: peripheral blood. The receptor set was obtained from a woman aged 80 or over with active or convalescent COVID-19.

V is TRBV2 and J is TRBJ1-5; possibly TRBD1 for D (5 bases). V was pared by 4 bases and J by 3 bases, with 10 bases between. The germline V gene encodes CDR1 SNHLY and CDR2 FYNNEI. The CDR3 is made up of 14 amino acids. The CDR3 protein is CASSADRTNQPQHF. CDR3 bases: TGTGCCAGCAGTGCCGACAGAACCAATCAGCCCCAGCATTTT.

V and J are TRBV28 and TRBJ1-2; weak D call: TRBD1 (5 bases). Trimming removed 7 bases at V and 3 bases at J, with 12 bases between. The CDR3 totals 13 residues. In germline, CDR1 is MDHEN, CDR2 SYDVKM. The CDR3 bases are TGTGCCAGCATGTTAGGGGCTGACTATGGCTACACCTTC. Amino acids: CASMLGADYGYTF.

V usage is TRBV5-1 and J usage is TRBJ1-2; D possibly corresponds to TRBD1 (5 bases). Germline V CDR1 and CDR2: SGHRS, YFSETQ. With 0 bases removed from V and 7 bases from J, the gap between germline ends came to 19 bases. The CDR3 is 16 amino acids. CDR3 loop: CASSLDPRVSISGYTF. The CDR3 DNA sequence: TGCGCCAGCAGCTTGGACCCCAGGGTGTCGATAAGTGGCTACACCTTC.

The chain links TRBV5-1 to TRBJ2-7; D is unresolved. Per the germline V gene, CDR1 is SGHRS and CDR2 is YFSETQ. V lost 4 bases and J 7 bases, leaving 15 bases between the germline ends. The CDR3 covers 13 residues. The CDR3 region is CASSPRDSQEQYF. As DNA, the CDR3 is TGCGCCAGCAGCCCCCGCGACTCACAAGAGCAGTACTTC.

The V and J genes are TRBV7-2 and TRBJ1-1; D gene unclear. V was shortened by 3 bases and J by 0 bases, with 5 bases between the two germline ends. Germline V CDR1 and CDR2: SGHTA, FQGNSA. CDR3 length equals 13 residues. In nucleotides, the CDR3 is TGTGCCAGCAGCTTCGACATGAACACTGAAGCTTTCTTT. Translated: CASSFDMNTEAFF.

The genes are TRBV27 and TRBJ2-7; D is perhaps TRBD1 (5 bases). The V and J ends lost 7 bases and 0 bases respectively, with 13 bases between them. The CDR3 extends over 14 amino acids. Germline loops: CDR1 MNHEY, CDR2 SMNVEV (reference sequence). CDR3 sequence reads: CASKVGRSSYEQYF. DNA for the CDR3: TGTGCCAGCAAAGTGGGGCGGAGCTCCTACGAGCAGTACTTC.

This chain connects TRBV29-1 to TRBJ1-2; 9 bases align to TRBD1. The CDR3 totals 13 residues. Germline V gene lookup returns CDR1 SQVTM and CDR2 ANQGSEA. Losses at the gene ends were 4 bases for V and 5 bases for J; bases not matched to a gene: 5. As DNA, the CDR3 is TGCAGCGTTGGAGGACAGGGGTTTTATGGCTACACCTTC. Protein: CSVGGQGFYGYTF.

A single count supports this clone. The chain links TRBV10-2 to TRBJ1-1; 7 bases map to TRBD1. The V gene's germline CDR1 is WSHSY and CDR2 SAAADI. V lost 0 bases and J lost 0; bases outside the gene matches: 16. The CDR3 loop spans 20 amino acids. The CDR3 DNA reads TGCGCCAGCAGTGAGTCGTACGATTGGGACAGAAACTTCATGAACACTGAAGCTTTCTTT. Translated, it gives CASSESYDWDRNFMNTEAFF.

This clone was seen more than once but under ten times. The rearrangement links TRBV30 to TRBJ1-1; the D gene is possibly TRBD1 (6 bases). The germline V gene has CDR1 GTSNPN and CDR2 SVGIG (reference sequence). The V end lost 2 bases, the J end lost 0 bases, and 13 bases lay between the germline ends. The CDR3 runs to 15 residues. The CDR3 region has the DNA TGTGCCTGGAGTCCTACTGACAGGATGAACACTGAAGCTTTCTTT. This translates into CAWSPTDRMNTEAFF.

A single count supports this clone. This sequence joins TRBV19 and TRBJ1-4; no firm D call. This CDR3 has 13 amino acids. The V and J ends lost 2 bases and 8 bases respectively, with 9 bases between them. CDR1 LNHDA and CDR2 SQIVND come from the germline V gene (reference sequence). CDR3 DNA sequence: TGTGCCAGTAGTATACAGGTTCGGGAAAAACTGTTTTTT. Translating gives CASSIQVREKLFF.